The 27 T cell receptor beta chains below come from one sample, sequenced in a study of PD-1 blockade in classical Hodgkin lymphoma. Time point noted: cycle 4 day 1 (C4D1), after less than seven weeks of nivolumab. Brentuximab vedotin exposure varied, and every patient relapsed after autologous stem cell transplantation. Thawed PBMCs were the source of CD4+ T cells, purified by magnetic negative selection. The method was immunoSEQ multiplex PCR; TCRdb's version includes in-frame clones alone and lacks a portion of them. The sample consists of about 15,000 clones, around 72% of them appearing once. The sequencing here drew on CD4+ T cells from blood, taken before the fourth cycle of nivolumab. These receptors all come from a human donor with classical Hodgkin lymphoma.

CDR3 nucleotides: TGCGCCAGCAGCCATCCGGGACAGGGTTCTGTTGAGCAGTTCTTC. Its protein is CASSHPGQGSVEQFF. The V and J genes are TRBV4-1 and TRBJ2-1; 9 bases are a match to TRBD1. Germline CDR1 MGHRA, CDR2 YSYEKL. CDR3 length equals 15 residues. The junction had 9 bases not matched to a gene; V was cut back by 3 bases and J by 9 bases.

V usage is TRBV6-4 and J usage is TRBJ2-1, with D possibly matching TRBD1 (5 bases). V was trimmed by 5 bases and J by 3 bases, leaving 14 bases between them. This CDR3 is 15 amino acids long. The germline V gene encodes CDR1 MRHNA and CDR2 SNTAGT. In DNA form, the CDR3 reads TGTGCCAGCAGTTCGGCAGGGTTGGACTACAATGAGCAGTTCTTC. Its translation: CASSSAGLDYNEQFF.

V and J are TRBV11-2 and TRBJ2-3; 11 bases map to TRBD2. J gave up 1 base and V 5 bases, and 2 bases lay outside the gene matches. The germline V gene has CDR1 SGHAT and CDR2 FQNNGV. CDR3 length: 15 residues. The CDR3 DNA sequence: TGTGCCAGCAGCCAGGGACTAGCGGGCACAGATACGCAGTATTTT. Amino acids: CASSQGLAGTDTQYF. Drawing the rest from reference TRBV11-2 and TRBJ2-3, the complete variable domain is EAGVAQSPRYKIIEKRQSVAFWCNPISGHATLYWYQQILGQGPKLLIQFQNNGVVDDSQLPKDRFSAERLKGVDSTLKIQPAKLEDSAVYLCASSQGLAGTDTQYFGPGTRLTVL.

V gene TRBV25-1 combines with J gene TRBJ2-1, with TRBD2 matching 8 bases. Germline V lookup: CDR1 MGHDK, CDR2 SYGVNS. V was clipped by 3 bases and J by 8 bases; unmatched bases: 12. The CDR3 covers 16 residues. CDR3 sequence reads: CASSEVGTRVGDEQFF. CDR3 nucleotide sequence: TGTGCCAGCAGTGAGGTTGGGACTAGGGTAGGCGATGAGCAGTTCTTC.

This clone showed up just once. The CDR3 reads CASGLDRQGIHEQYF. CDR3 nucleotide sequence: TGTGCTAGTGGTTTAGATCGACAGGGGATCCACGAGCAGTACTTC. The chain has TRBV12-5 and TRBJ2-7; 8 nucleotides agree with TRBD1. V shed 3 bases, J shed 5 bases, and the junction held 9 bases outside the gene matches. Germline-derived CDR1 and CDR2 are LGHNT and FRNRAP. CDR3 length equals 15 residues.

The gene calls are TRBV5-1 and TRBJ1-1; D uncertain. The CDR3 has 13 residues. Trimming stripped 1 base from V and 5 bases from J, with 9 bases between. Germline values: CDR1 SGHRS, CDR2 YFSETQ. Here the CDR3 DNA reads TGCGCCAGCAGCTTGTTGGGCAATACTGAAGCTTTCTTT. Its translation: CASSLLGNTEAFF.

The V and J genes are TRBV30 and TRBJ2-7; 10 bases line up with TRBD1. The CDR3 runs to 14 residues. In germline, CDR1 is GTSNPN, CDR2 SVGIG (reference sequence). The V and J ends lost 2 bases and 5 bases, in that order; junction bases with no gene match: 6. This chain's CDR3 is CAWSFPGQGNEQYF. For the CDR3, the DNA is TGTGCCTGGAGTTTTCCGGGACAGGGGAACGAGCAGTACTTC.

This chain connects TRBV27 to TRBJ1-1; D remains unclear. This CDR3 is 15 amino acids long. The V end was cut by 5 bases, the J end by 4 bases, with 17 bases between. CDR1 MNHEY and CDR2 SMNVEV come from the germline V gene (reference sequence). CDR3 amino acids: CASSSSQASSTEAFF. Here the CDR3 DNA reads TGTGCCAGCAGTAGTTCGCAGGCCTCGAGCACTGAAGCTTTCTTT.

The chain combines TRBV18 with TRBJ2-2, with D perhaps TRBD1 (6 bases). The germline V gene encodes CDR1 KGHSH and CDR2 LQKENI. Trimming removed 4 bases from V and 1 base from J, with 10 bases in between. The CDR3 length is 15 residues. The CDR3 nucleotides are TGTGCCAGCTCACAAGGGGGAGTGAACACCGGGGAGCTGTTTTTT. This codes for CASSQGGVNTGELFF.

This chain connects TRBV27 to TRBJ2-7; maybe TRBD1 (6 bases). The CDR3 has 14 residues. Germline V gene data show CDR1 as MNHEY and CDR2 as SMNVEV (reference sequence). Trimming pared 3 bases from V and 0 bases from J, leaving 9 bases between. The CDR3 nucleotides read TGTGCCAGCAGTTTCGCGACAGGCTCCTACGAGCAGTACTTC. Its protein product is CASSFATGSYEQYF.

The count of this clone is one. J is TRBJ2-7 and V is TRBV6-5; D might be TRBD1 (6 bases). Trimming shortened V by 6 bases and J by 0 bases, and 9 bases separated the two germline ends. Germline lookup yields CDR1 MNHEY and CDR2 SVGAGI. The CDR3 length is 13 residues. CDR3 nucleotide sequence: TGTGCCAGCAGCAGGGGCCCCTCCTACGAGCAGTACTTC. Translating gives CASSRGPSYEQYF.

V and J are TRBV6-6 and TRBJ2-1, with D possibly TRBD2 on 6 matching bases. Germline V gives CDR1 MNHNY, CDR2 SVGAGI (reference sequence). This CDR3 region has 14 residues. The V gene lost 6 bases and the J gene lost 3 bases, with 12 bases spanning the gap. The CDR3 region has the DNA TGTGCCAGCAGACGGGGCGGGATCTACAATGAGCAGTTCTTC. Translation gives CASRRGGIYNEQFF.

The rearrangement links TRBV6-1 to TRBJ2-3; 10 positions agree with TRBD2. CDR1 and CDR2 from the germline V gene are MNHNS and SASEGT. With V trimmed by 4 bases and J by 9 bases, 1 base remained unmatched. This CDR3 has 12 amino acids. CDR3 protein: CASSVTSGTQYF. The CDR3 region has the DNA TGTGCCAGCAGTGTGACTAGCGGGACGCAGTATTTT.

This clone was seen a handful of times. V usage is TRBV2 and J usage is TRBJ1-1, with a weak D call TRBD1 (5 bases). The length of the CDR3 is 14 residues. The ends were cut back, 2 bases at V and 6 bases at J, with 13 bases in the middle. Germline CDR1 and CDR2: SNHLY and FYNNEI. The CDR3 region has the DNA TGTGCCAGCAGTGAACCAGGGACTGTCCCTGAAGCTTTCTTT. Protein product: CASSEPGTVPEAFF.

V is TRBV19 and J is TRBJ2-1; D perhaps matches TRBD2 (5 bases). The germline V gene has CDR1 LNHDA and CDR2 SQIVND (reference sequence). The CDR3 consists of 13 residues. Trimming removed 7 bases at V and 4 bases at J, with 11 bases between. The chain's CDR3 is CASTPAGYNEQFF. CDR3 DNA: TGTGCCAGTACCCCGGCGGGTTACAATGAGCAGTTCTTC.

The CDR3 loop is CASSVGMSDTQYF. The DNA for the CDR3 is TGTGCCAGCAGCGTGGGGATGTCGGATACGCAGTATTTT. The V call is TRBV9, the J call TRBJ2-3; D not certain. The CDR3 totals 13 residues. Trimming left V 2 bases short and J 6 bases short, with 10 bases between. CDR1 is SGDLS, CDR2 YYNGEE, per germline. Based on the CDR3 plus reference TRBV9 and TRBJ2-3, the full variable domain is DSGVTQTPKHLITATGQRVTLRCSPRSGDLSVYWYQQSLDQGLQFLIQYYNGEERAKGNILERFSAQQFPDLHSELNLSSLELGDSALYFCASSVGMSDTQYFGPGTRLTVL.

This chain links TRBV27 with TRBJ1-6; no clear D gene. CDR3 size: 14 residues. The germline CDR1 and CDR2 sequences are MNHEY and SMNVEV (reference sequence). The V end lost 3 bases, the J end lost 8 bases, and 11 bases lay between the germline ends. The CDR3 region has the DNA TGTGCCAGCAGTTTTGGACGGCTTGATTCACCCCTCCACTTT. This translates into CASSFGRLDSPLHF.

The V call is TRBV19, the J call TRBJ2-2, with 9 bases identical to TRBD1. The CDR3 covers 15 residues. Germline-derived CDR1 and CDR2 are LNHDA and SQIVND (reference sequence). Trimming took 6 bases from V and 0 from J; bases not matched to a gene: 2. CDR3 nucleotides: TGTGCCAGTAGCCGACAGGGGGCGAACACCGGGGAGCTGTTTTTT. Translated, it gives CASSRQGANTGELFF.

This clone was seen more than once but under ten times. This sequence joins TRBV7-8 and TRBJ1-2; D is ambiguous. V was pared by 1 base and J by 8 bases, with 17 bases between. Germline V CDR1 and CDR2: SGHVS, FQNEAQ. The CDR3 has 15 residues. CDR3 DNA: TGTGCCAGCAGCTTAGGTATTGGGGAAAGTACAGGCTACACCTTC. Its translation: CASSLGIGESTGYTF.

The rearrangement links TRBV5-4 to TRBJ2-1; D unresolved. V lost 4 bases to trimming and J lost 2 bases, with 16 bases between them. The CDR3 totals 16 residues. Germline CDR1 and CDR2: SGHNT and YYREEE (reference sequence). CDR3 in amino acids: CASSKSGRTAYNEQFF. CDR3 nucleotide sequence: TGTGCCAGCAGCAAATCAGGACGTACGGCCTACAATGAGCAGTTCTTC.

The rearrangement uses TRBV11-2 and TRBJ2-2; TRBD2 agrees at 9 bases. V lost 5 bases to trimming and J lost 4 bases; unmatched junction nucleotides: 11. The CDR3 is 17 amino acids. Germline V gene lookup returns CDR1 SGHAT and CDR2 FQNNGV. The CDR3 sequence: CASSPNGWREGTGELFF. The CDR3 nucleotides are TGTGCCAGCAGCCCCAACGGTTGGCGGGAGGGCACCGGGGAGCTGTTTTTT.

Concerning this clone itself: Compared with germline, one end of the junction differs, possibly owing to a read error. The rearrangement joins TRBV11-2 to TRBJ2-7; tentatively, D is TRBD2 (6 bases). Per the germline V gene, CDR1 is SGHAT and CDR2 is FQNNGV. This CDR3 has 14 amino acids. CDR3 DNA sequence: TGTGCCAGCAGCAAATTTGGGGGGAACGGGACTCCCGACTTC. This codes for CASSKFGGNGTPDF.

The CDR3, as DNA: TGTGCCAGTAGCACCGGACAGGACAATAGCAATCAGCCCCAGCATTTT. This codes for CASSTGQDNSNQPQHF. The V and J genes are TRBV19 and TRBJ1-5, with 7 bases matching TRBD1. With V trimmed by 6 bases and J by 0 bases, 8 bases remained unmatched. The CDR3 length is 16 residues. CDR1 LNHDA and CDR2 SQIVND come from the germline V gene (reference sequence).

The rearrangement uses TRBV5-7 and TRBJ2-2; D perhaps matches TRBD2 (5 bases). TRBV5-7 is placed among ORFs of uncertain function. The ends were cut back, 5 bases at V and 9 bases at J, with 17 bases in the middle. The CDR3 spans 14 residues. The CDR3 DNA reads as TGTGCCAGCAGTTTTAGGTCGGGGTACCGGGAGCTGTTTTTT. It yields the protein CASSFRSGYRELFF.

The gene calls are TRBV19 and TRBJ2-7; the match to TRBD2 covers 14 bases. J lost 5 bases, V lost 9 bases, and 12 bases had no gene match. The germline V gene has CDR1 LNHDA and CDR2 SQIVND (reference sequence). The CDR3 loop spans 16 amino acids. The CDR3 bases are TGTGCCAGCGCCCGGACAAGGACTAGCGGGAGGAACGAGCAGTACTTC. It translates to CASARTRTSGRNEQYF.

The chain uses TRBV10-3 and TRBJ1-2; TRBD1 might be the D (6 bases). Trimming stripped 6 bases from V and 6 bases from J, with 17 bases between. Germline values: CDR1 ENHRY, CDR2 SYGVKD. CDR3 length: 14 residues. Here the CDR3 DNA reads TGTGCCATCAGCCCCCGAGGGGGAATGGATGGCTACACCTTC. Translated, it gives CAISPRGGMDGYTF.

In nucleotides, the CDR3 is TGTGCCAGCAGTGGAAGACAGATAACAGATACGCAGTATTTT. Protein sequence: CASSGRQITDTQYF. The chain is built from TRBV25-1 and TRBJ2-3; possible D gene TRBD1, 5 bases. The CDR3 contains 14 residues. V was cut by 4 bases and J by 3 bases, with 11 bases left in between. The V gene's germline CDR1 is MGHDK and CDR2 SYGVNS. Combining the CDR3 with reference TRBV25-1 and TRBJ2-3 gives the whole variable domain EADIYQTPRYLVIGTGKKITLECSQTMGHDKMYWYQQDPGMELHLIHYSYGVNSTEKGDLSSESTVSRIRTEHFPLTLESARPSHTSQYLCASSGRQITDTQYFGPGTRLTVL.